This T cell receptor (beta chain) originates from a study of T cell repertoires in cytomegalovirus infection. Study details: Well-studied HLA-B-restricted epitopes and recently identified HLA-C-restricted epitopes of CMV were both used in the study.

This clonotype has just a few counts. Its target is not known. V dropped 4 bases and J dropped 8 bases, with 20 bases sitting between them. Germline assignment: CDR1 MGHRA and CDR2 YSYEKL. The CDR3 length is 16 residues. In TCRdb, the reads were re-called with MiXCR into one record per CDR3 protein. The sample has about 900,000 distinct CDR3 sequences, under 40% seen once; the top ten hold 13%. Study-wide points: CMV-specific TCR beta clonotypes restricted by HLA-C were the ones dominating the ex vivo response.

This clonotype was obtained from a human donor in good health (CMV status not recorded). Some clones in this sample may be carry-over from other donors' samples. The input for sequencing was cultured CD8+ T cells from PBMCs, taken from culture after CMV antigen stimulation. V usage is TRBV4-1 and J usage is TRBJ1-4; D remains unclear. CDR3 DNA sequence: TGCGCCAGCAGCCCCCGCGTAGGGTCCAGCCCCGAAAAACTGTTTTTT. It translates to CASSPRVGSSPEKLFF.